The 8 T cell receptor beta chains below come from one sample, sequenced in a study of HIV-infected patients and healthy controls. MiXCR was run by TCRdb on the 5' RACE reads, yielding one entry per CDR3 protein. In the table there are about 63,000 distinct CDR3 sequences, roughly 16% of which are singletons. Sample: CD4+ T cells from blood. The source of these receptors is a human donor in good health.

This clonotype was counted only a few times. The chain uses TRBV6-2 or TRBV6-3 and TRBJ2-7; possible D gene TRBD1, 5 bases. Germline-derived CDR1 and CDR2 are MNHEY and SVGEGT. V was trimmed by 4 bases and J by 2 bases, leaving 15 bases between them. The CDR3 runs to 15 residues. CDR3 sequence: CASSSSASRAYEQYF. CDR3 nucleotide sequence: TGTGCCAGCAGTTCCTCGGCGTCCAGGGCCTACGAGCAGTACTTC.

This clonotype has just a few counts. A much larger clone differs by one base, so this may be a read error. This sequence joins TRBV7-9 and TRBJ2-3; no reliable D call. This CDR3 region has 12 residues. Trimming took 4 bases from V and 2 from J, leaving 4 bases between them. From germline, CDR1 is SEHNR and CDR2 FQNEAQ (reference sequence). CDR3 sequence reads: CASSSNTDTQYF. The CDR3 coding sequence is TGTGCCAGCAGCTCAAACACAGATACGCAGTATTTT.

The chain couples TRBV18 to TRBJ2-4, with 10 nucleotides matching TRBD1. There are 18 residues in the CDR3. Germline CDR1 KGHSH, CDR2 LQKENI. V lost 1 base and J lost 3; bases outside the gene matches: 9. For the CDR3, the DNA is TGTGCCAGCTCACCACTTTCGGGACAGGGGCTGGACAAAAACATTCAGTACTTC. It encodes CASSPLSGQGLDKNIQYF.

The chain links TRBV7-8 to TRBJ2-3, with unresolved D. Germline CDR1 SGHVS, CDR2 FQNEAQ. The CDR3 length is 18 residues. V lost 2 bases to trimming and J lost 0 bases, with 18 bases between them. In nucleotides, the CDR3 is TGTGCCAGCAGCTTAAGTTGCTACAGTACCGAAAGCACAGATACGCAGTATTTT. The encoded protein is CASSLSCYSTESTDTQYF. The entire variable domain, with the rest obtained from reference TRBV7-8 and TRBJ2-3, is as follows: GAGVSQSPRYKVAKRGQDVALRCDPISGHVSLFWYQQALGQGPEFLTYFQNEAQLDKSGLPSDRFFAERPEGSVSTLKIQRTQQEDSAVYLCASSLSCYSTESTDTQYFGPGTRLTVL.

This clonotype has just a few counts. This chain joins TRBV10-3 and TRBJ1-5; D gene unclear. The V end lost 0 bases, the J end lost 5 bases, and 11 bases lay between the germline ends. CDR1 is ENHRY, CDR2 SYGVKD, per germline. The CDR3 is 15 amino acids. The CDR3 loop reads CAISESLLQDQPQHF. CDR3 in DNA: TGTGCCATCAGTGAGTCTCTCCTGCAAGATCAGCCCCAGCATTTT.

In its sample, this clonotype was seen a few times. The chain links TRBV5-1 to TRBJ1-5; 7 bases are a match to TRBD1. The germline V gene has CDR1 SGHRS and CDR2 YFSETQ. The CDR3 is 17 residues long. Unmatched junction bases numbered 22, after V lost 7 bases and J lost 9 bases. This CDR3 is CASAFAEPGTAPGPQHF. The CDR3 region has the DNA TGCGCCAGCGCCTTCGCCGAACCTGGGACAGCTCCTGGGCCCCAGCATTTT.

This clonotype was picked up a small number of times. The V call is TRBV5-1, the J call TRBJ2-1; D possibly corresponds to TRBD2 (6 bases). CDR3 length equals 15 residues. Deletions cut 7 bases from V and 0 bases from J, with 14 bases between. Germline-derived CDR1 and CDR2 are SGHRS and YFSETQ. The CDR3 coding sequence is TGCGCCAGCCGGAGGGGCTCAGACTCCTACAATGAGCAGTTCTTC. Translating it yields CASRRGSDSYNEQFF. The full variable domain, completed using reference TRBV5-1 and TRBJ2-1, is KAGVTQTPRYLIKTRGQQVTLSCSPISGHRSVSWYQQTPGQGLQFLFEYFSETQRNKGNFPGRFSGRQFSNSRSEMNVSTLELGDSALYLCASRRGSDSYNEQFFGPGTRLTVL.

The V and J genes are TRBV7-9 and TRBJ1-2; D is perhaps TRBD1 (5 bases). Germline V gives CDR1 SEHNR, CDR2 FQNEAQ (reference sequence). This CDR3 comprises 15 residues. The V gene lost 0 bases and the J gene lost 1 base, with 9 bases spanning the gap. CDR3 bases: TGTGCCAGCAGCTTAGCAGGGGCAATTAACTATGGCTACACCTTC. Protein product: CASSLAGAINYGYTF.